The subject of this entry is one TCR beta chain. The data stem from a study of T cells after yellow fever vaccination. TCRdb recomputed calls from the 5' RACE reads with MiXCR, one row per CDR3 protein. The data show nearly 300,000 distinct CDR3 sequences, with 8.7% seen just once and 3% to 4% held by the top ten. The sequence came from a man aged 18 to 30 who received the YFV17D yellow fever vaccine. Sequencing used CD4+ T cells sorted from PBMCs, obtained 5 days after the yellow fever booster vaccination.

The CDR3 is CASKPTQGAPAFF. The CDR3 nucleotides read TGTGCCAGCAAACCAACTCAGGGGGCGCCGGCTTTCTTT. The chain couples TRBV6-4 to TRBJ1-1, with 8 bases that match TRBD1. Losses at the gene ends were 7 bases for V and 11 bases for J; bases not matched to a gene: 12. CDR3 size: 13 residues. The germline V gene encodes CDR1 MRHNA and CDR2 SNTAGT.